The clone carrying this T cell receptor (beta chain) was seen once. Its antigen is undetermined. The record originates from a study of T cell responses to AZD1222 COVID-19 vaccine. Findings and caveats of the study: Repertoires in all cases were sampled only once the peak T cell response had passed. Spike-specific TCRs gained breadth and depth after people received two AZD1222 doses.

The assay was immunoSEQ multiplex PCR, and TCRdb's table has in-frame clones only and misses some. The sample has some 180,000 clones; nearly 95% are singletons. Trimming took 4 bases from V and 10 from J; bases not matched to a gene: 12. The CDR3 is 15 amino acids. Germline V gene data show CDR1 as KGHDR and CDR2 as SFDVKD. This sequence was found in an adult who received the AZD1222 COVID-19 vaccine. The sequences come from peripheral blood, collected 28 days after the second AZD1222 dose. The V and J genes are TRBV24-1 and TRBJ2-1, with TRBD2 matching over 7 bases. This chain's CDR3 is CATSEQTTSLAEQFF. The CDR3 DNA reads as TGTGCCACCAGTGAGCAAACGACTAGCCTCGCCGAGCAGTTCTTC.